The 24 T cell receptor beta chains given below trace back to one sample, sequenced in a study of T cell clonality in common variable immunodeficiency. The study's findings and limits: In common variable immunodeficiency, TCR beta chains reportedly carried fewer deletions and N-nucleotide insertions.

These receptors have no known antigen. Measured with immunoSEQ multiplex PCR; TCRdb has only the in-frame clones, and not every one. The sample includes just over 20,000 clones, none of them occurring once. Sequenced: peripheral blood mononuclear cells. The receptors here all came from a human donor with common variable immunodeficiency.

This clone was seen a few times. The observed sequence ends 3 residues before the CDR3 terminus, with the missing tail filled in from the germline J gene. The V and J genes are TRBV11-2 and TRBJ1-2; tentative D call: TRBD1 (5 bases). The V and J ends lost 3 bases and 3 bases respectively, with 14 bases between them. CDR1 and CDR2 from the germline V gene are SGHAT and FQNNGV. The CDR3 is made up of 15 amino acids. The CDR3 region is CASSLGGRADYGYTF. The CDR3 DNA, read in part, is TGTGCCAGCAGCTTGGGGGGGAGGGCTGACTATGGC.

This clone appeared many times. The sequenced fragment ends 3 residues before the CDR3 boundary, so the rest is inferred from the germline J gene. The chain uses TRBV7-3 and TRBJ2-6; TRBD2 matches at 9 bases. CDR3 length: 16 amino acids. V lost 5 bases to trimming and J lost 3 bases; unmatched junction nucleotides: 5. Germline loops: CDR1 SGHTA, CDR2 FQGTGA. Incomplete CDR3 DNA: TGTGCCAGCAGCCCGACTAGCGGTTTTGGGGCCAACGTC. Protein product: CASSPTSGFGANV. The complete CDR3 sequence is CASSPTSGFGANVLTF.

This clone was picked up many times. The read ends 3 residues shy of where the CDR3 ends; the end is completed using the germline J gene. The V and J genes are TRBV18 and TRBJ2-5; 7 nucleotides line up with TRBD2. CDR3 length: 15 amino acids. Germline assignment: CDR1 KGHSH and CDR2 LQKENI. V lost 8 bases and J lost 0; bases outside the gene matches: 9. The sequenced part of the CDR3 DNA is TGTGCCAGCGCCGACAGCGGGGCTTACCAAGAGACC. It translates to CASADSGAYQET. In full, the CDR3 reads CASADSGAYQETQYF.

This clone was counted between two and nine times. Being one base from a much bigger clone, this may be a read error. The CDR3 end lies 3 residues beyond the end of the read and is filled in from the germline J gene. The V call is TRBV7-3, the J call TRBJ1-4; 12 bases map to TRBD1. Per the germline V gene, CDR1 is SGHTA and CDR2 is FQGTGA. This CDR3 has 16 amino acids. The sequenced part of the CDR3 DNA is TGTGCCAGCAGCCCCCATGGGGGACAGGGGGCCGGGGAA. It encodes CASSPHGGQGAGE. Given in full, the CDR3 is CASSPHGGQGAGELFF.

This clone was recorded many times. From the germline J gene comes the end of the CDR3, since the read stops 3 residues before it. V is TRBV20-1 and J is TRBJ2-6; 8 nucleotides agree with TRBD1. Trimming cost V 4 bases and J 2 bases; bases outside gene matches: 1. Germline V CDR1 and CDR2: DFQATT, SNEGSKA (reference sequence). This CDR3 region has 14 residues. The CDR3 here is CSATGGAGANVLTF. The sequenced CDR3 bases are TGCAGTGCTACAGGGGGCGCTGGGGCCAACGTC.

This clone was seen at least ten times. The read terminates 3 residues before the CDR3 end, so the remaining end is supplied by the germline J gene. The chain joins TRBV10-1 to TRBJ1-1, with D unresolved. The CDR3 is made up of 14 amino acids. V was clipped by 3 bases and J by 3 bases, with 11 bases between them. Germline V gene sequence: CDR1 WNHNN, CDR2 SYGVQD (reference sequence). The CDR3 is CASSERVGYTEAFF. Incomplete CDR3 DNA: TGCGCCAGCAGTGAAAGGGTCGGATACACTGAA.

As regards this clone: The read terminates 3 residues ahead of where the CDR3 ends, so the germline J gene completes it. The chain combines TRBV20-1 with TRBJ1-2; D gene ambiguous. Germline loops: CDR1 DFQATT, CDR2 SNEGSKA (reference sequence). V lost 2 bases to trimming and J lost 4 bases, with 11 bases between them. There are 13 residues in the CDR3. CDR3 DNA (partial): TGCAGTGCTAGAAACCCGACGGGCTATGGC. As protein: CSARNPTGYG. In full, the CDR3 is CSARNPTGYGYTF.

This clone was counted at least ten times. At one of its ends the junction is not consistent with the germline gene, which may arise from a read error. The CDR3 extends 3 residues past the end of the read, so its final part is completed from the germline J gene. The J gene is TRBJ2-1, the V gene TRBV12-3 or TRBV12-4, with TRBD2 identical over 11 bases. The CDR3 extends over 15 amino acids. CDR3 sequence reads: CASRLAGGQMSEQFF. The CDR3 bases that were read are TGTGCCAGCAGATTAGCGGGGGGGCAAATGAGTGAG.

This clone was picked up many times. The sequence runs out 3 residues before the end of the CDR3; the remainder is reconstructed from the germline J gene. The chain employs TRBV5-1 and TRBJ1-5; D is undetermined. The CDR3 has 15 residues. The V and J ends lost 2 bases and 0 bases respectively, with 9 bases between them. CDR1 and CDR2 from the germline V gene are SGHRS and YFSETQ. CDR3 bases read: TGCGCCAGCAGCTTTACCCCAGATAGCAATCAGCCC. This gives the protein CASSFTPDSNQP. The full CDR3 is CASSFTPDSNQPQHF.

This clone was observed at least ten times. From the germline J gene comes the end of the CDR3, since the read stops 3 residues before it. The V and J genes are TRBV10-3 and TRBJ2-1, with TRBD1 identical over 9 bases. Unmatched junction bases numbered 7, after V lost 4 bases and J lost 6 bases. CDR1 and CDR2 (germline): ENHRY, SYGVKD. The CDR3 length is 15 residues. The CDR3 bases that were read are TGTGCCATCAGTGGTTCCGGGACAGGGACCAATGAG. It yields the protein CAISGSGTGTNE. The whole CDR3 is CAISGSGTGTNEQFF.

This clone occurred many times. The read halts 3 residues ahead of the CDR3 end, with the missing end drawn from the germline J gene. The chain uses TRBV14 and TRBJ2-3; no reliable D call. Germline CDR1 SGHDN, CDR2 FVKESK. The CDR3 has 17 amino acids. The ends were cut back, 1 base at V and 1 base at J, with 15 bases in the middle. The DNA read from the CDR3 is TGTGCCAGCAGCCAAGGATTTGGCCAACCAGGCACAGATACG. Its protein product is CASSQGFGQPGTDT. The full CDR3 sequence reads CASSQGFGQPGTDTQYF.

This clone has at least ten counts. The read ends 3 residues early relative to the CDR3; the germline J gene fills the gap. This rearrangement joins TRBV5-1 to TRBJ2-3; the match to TRBD2 covers 11 bases. Germline V gene sequence: CDR1 SGHRS, CDR2 YFSETQ. V shed 0 bases, J shed 3 bases, and the junction held 6 bases outside the gene matches. The CDR3 length is 17 residues. The CDR3 protein is CASSLGAGTSGTDTQYF. The CDR3 DNA, read in part, is TGCGCCAGCAGCTTGGGGGCCGGGACTAGCGGAACAGATACG.

This clone was found a few times. The read halts 3 residues ahead of the CDR3 end, with the missing end drawn from the germline J gene. The chain joins TRBV19 to TRBJ2-6; TRBD2 is a possible D gene (5 bases). Trimming stripped 2 bases from V and 0 bases from J, with 26 bases between. Germline V gene lookup returns CDR1 LNHDA and CDR2 SQIVND (reference sequence). The CDR3 is 22 residues long. CDR3 DNA (partial): TGTGCCAGTAGTATACCTCGGGGTGCGCCCAAACCACTGGCCTCTGGGGCCAACGTC. It codes for CASSIPRGAPKPLASGANV. The entire CDR3 is CASSIPRGAPKPLASGANVLTF.

Ten or more counts support this clone. CDR3 bases read: TGTGCCAGCAGCTTGTATCCCAGTGGCAATGAG. Protein sequence: CASSLYPSGNE. The full-length CDR3 reads as CASSLYPSGNEQFF. The gene calls are TRBV5-6 and TRBJ2-1, with D unresolved. The CDR3 end is not reached by the read, which stops 3 residues before it; the germline J gene fills it in. This CDR3 is 14 amino acids long. Trimming shortened V by 1 base and J by 6 bases, and 11 bases separated the two germline ends. Germline values: CDR1 SGHDT, CDR2 YYEEEE.

This clone was observed a handful of times. Coverage ceases 3 residues before the CDR3 finishes, and the germline J gene fills in the end. The chain combines TRBV7-8 with TRBJ1-2, with TRBD1 as a possible D gene (6 bases). V was pared by 5 bases and J by 4 bases, with 11 bases between. In germline, CDR1 is SGHVS, CDR2 FQNEAQ. This CDR3 contains 13 residues. CDR3 residues: CASSPDRTYGYTF. The sequenced CDR3 bases are TGTGCCAGCAGCCCCGACAGGACCTATGGC.

This clone was counted at least ten times. With the read ending 3 residues before the CDR3 end, the germline J gene is used to fill in that end. The V gene is TRBV2, the J gene TRBJ1-6; 9 positions match TRBD1. V trimming: 5 bases; J trimming: 5 bases; junction bases outside the gene matches: 4. Germline V gene lookup returns CDR1 SNHLY and CDR2 FYNNEI. This CDR3 contains 15 residues. CDR3 sequence: CASSWDRADNSPLHF. The CDR3 bases that were read are TGTGCCAGCAGTTGGGACAGGGCTGATAATTCACCC.

About this clone: The read falls 3 residues short of the CDR3 end, and the missing part is taken from the germline J gene. The chain uses TRBV19 and TRBJ1-5; weak D call: TRBD1 (6 bases). This CDR3 is built from 13 residues. The V end lost 5 bases, the J end lost 3 bases, and 8 bases lay between the germline ends. Germline assignment: CDR1 LNHDA and CDR2 SQIVND (reference sequence). The CDR3 DNA, read in part, is TGTGCCAGTAGTGGACAGATCAATCAGCCC. Protein sequence: CASSGQINQP. The whole CDR3 sequence is CASSGQINQPQHF.

This clone was detected many times. The CDR3 is cut off 3 residues early in the read; its end comes from the germline J gene. The chain is built from TRBV20-1 and TRBJ1-1; D not resolved. Germline CDR1 DFQATT, CDR2 SNEGSKA (reference sequence). CDR3 length equals 14 residues. V gave up 5 bases and J gave up 4 bases, with 17 bases separating them. CDR3 loop: CSAPRLTGGTEAFF. The CDR3 DNA, read in part, is TGCAGTGCTCCTCGTTTAACCGGCGGCACTGAA.

This clone was detected ten times or more. The read finishes 3 residues shy of the CDR3 end, and the germline J gene is used to complete it. The rearrangement links TRBV7-9 to TRBJ2-7, with 9 bases identical to TRBD1. CDR1 SEHNR and CDR2 FQNEAQ come from the germline V gene (reference sequence). There are 14 residues in the CDR3. Trimming cost V 3 bases and J 5 bases; bases outside gene matches: 5. CDR3 residues: CASSLRDRDHEQYF. CDR3 DNA, as far as it was read: TGTGCCAGCAGCTTGCGGGACAGGGACCACGAG.

Many counts were recorded for this clone. This CDR3 is CASSTGTQANYGYTF. Partial CDR3 DNA: TGTGCCAGCAGCACGGGGACACAAGCTAACTATGGC. J is TRBJ1-2 and V is TRBV7-6, with D perhaps matching TRBD1 (6 bases). The CDR3 is cut off 3 residues early in the read; its end comes from the germline J gene. The CDR3 runs 15 residues. Deletions cut 5 bases from V and 0 bases from J, with 13 bases between. Germline CDR1 reads SGHVS; CDR2 reads FNYEAQ. The variable domain in full, with the rest retrieved from reference TRBV7-6 and TRBJ1-2, is GAGVSQSPRYKVTKRGQDVALRCDPISGHVSLYWYRQALGQGPEFLTYFNYEAQQDKSGLPNDRFSAERPEGSISTLTIQRTEQRDSAMYRCASSTGTQANYGYTFGSGTRLTVV.

In its sample, this clone was seen a few times. The CDR3 end is not reached by the read, which stops 3 residues before it; the germline J gene fills it in. The V and J genes are TRBV5-1 and TRBJ2-2; a possible D gene is TRBD1 (6 bases). Trimming took 4 bases from V and 3 from J, leaving 13 bases between them. The CDR3 is 15 amino acids. Germline-derived CDR1 and CDR2 are SGHRS and YFSETQ. The CDR3 region is CASSQTGSDTGELFF. The sequenced part of the CDR3 DNA is TGCGCCAGCAGCCAAACAGGGTCAGACACCGGGGAG.

This clone was recorded many times. The missing CDR3 end, 3 residues past where the read stops, is filled in from the germline J gene. The chain is built from TRBV6-7 and TRBJ1-2; D not resolved. TRBV6-7 is flagged as an ORF with uncertain function. The V and J ends lost 2 bases and 2 bases respectively, with 15 bases between them. CDR3 size: 16 residues. CDR3 protein: CASSYPAARGNYGYTF. The CDR3 DNA, read in part, is TGTGCCAGCAGTTACCCCGCCGCGCGCGGCAACTATGGC.

The table lists this clone with many counts. The read terminates 3 residues ahead of where the CDR3 ends, so the germline J gene completes it. The chain joins TRBV29-1 to TRBJ1-2; 7 bases fit TRBD1. Germline values: CDR1 SQVTM, CDR2 ANQGSEA. The CDR3 loop spans 12 amino acids. With 6 bases clipped from V and 1 base from J, the junction kept 2 bases outside the gene matches. The CDR3 here is CSVGTDNYGYTF. The part of the CDR3 DNA that was read is TGCAGCGTCGGGACAGATAACTATGGC. Combining the CDR3 with reference TRBV29-1 and TRBJ1-2 gives the whole variable domain SAVISQKPSRDICQRGTSLTIQCQVDSQVTMMFWYRQQPGQSLTLIATANQGSEATYESGFVIDKFPISRPNLTFSTLTVSNMSPEDSSIYLCSVGTDNYGYTFGSGTRLTVV.

This clone was detected many times. The CDR3 end falls 3 residues outside the read, so it is completed with the germline J gene. The rearrangement links TRBV19 to TRBJ2-5; 8 nucleotides agree with TRBD1. Germline-derived CDR1 and CDR2 are LNHDA and SQIVND (reference sequence). There are 14 residues in the CDR3. With V trimmed by 3 bases and J by 4 bases, 4 bases remained unmatched. This chain's CDR3 is CASSIQGARETQYF. Partial CDR3 DNA: TGTGCCAGTAGTATTCAGGGGGCGAGAGAGACC.